Sequencing of this TCR beta chain was carried out in a study of blood T cells in healthy people across ages. General study results and limits: Strongly correlated with naive T cell percentage was TCR beta diversity. Changes seen in expanded clonotypes were possibly confounded by donor CMV status left unknown. Investigators viewed diversity estimates from one million T cells as underestimates, the study reported.

As for this clonotype: Its target is unknown.

Using a J-beta primer mix together with a sample-barcoded 5' primer, a second PCR was run for 7 to 11 cycles. One entry per CDR3 protein results from TCRdb running MiXCR on the 5' RACE reads. This table holds 1,300,000 or so distinct CDR3 sequences, 59% found once. The CDR3 runs to 15 residues. V shed 5 bases and J shed 2 bases, with 13 bases lying between them. Germline V CDR1 and CDR2: SGHTA, FQGNSA. The gene calls are TRBV7-2 and TRBJ2-1; D uncertain. The sequence derives from a man aged 18 to 35 in good health. Sequencing was carried out using blood. The CDR3 region is CASSPAVYAYNEQFF. The CDR3 DNA follows: TGTGCCAGCAGCCCCGCCGTGTACGCCTACAATGAGCAGTTCTTC.